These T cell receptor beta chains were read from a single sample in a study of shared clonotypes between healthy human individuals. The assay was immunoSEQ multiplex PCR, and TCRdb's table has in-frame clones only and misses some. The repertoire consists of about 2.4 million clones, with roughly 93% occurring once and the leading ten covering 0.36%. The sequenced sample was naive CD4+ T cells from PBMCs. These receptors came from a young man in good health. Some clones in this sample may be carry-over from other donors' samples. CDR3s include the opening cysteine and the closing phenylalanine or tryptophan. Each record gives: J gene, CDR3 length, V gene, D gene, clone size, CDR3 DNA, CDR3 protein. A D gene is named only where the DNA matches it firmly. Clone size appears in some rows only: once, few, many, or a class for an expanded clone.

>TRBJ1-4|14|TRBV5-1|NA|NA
TGCGCCAGCAGCTCCCTGGGGGGCAATGAAAAACTGTTTTTT
CASSSLGGNEKLFF
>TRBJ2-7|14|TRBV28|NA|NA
TGTGCCAGCAGCTTCGGGACGCTTACCTACGAGCAGTACTTC
CASSFGTLTYEQYF
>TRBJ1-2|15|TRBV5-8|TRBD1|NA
TGTGCCAGCAGCATCACAGGGGTCGTAGACTATGGCTACACCTTC
CASSITGVVDYGYTF
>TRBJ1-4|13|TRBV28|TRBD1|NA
TGTGCCAGCAGGGGGACAGGGTGGGAAAAACTGTTTTTT
CASRGTGWEKLFF
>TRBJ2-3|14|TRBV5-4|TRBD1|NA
TGTGCCAGCAGCCCCGGGACAGTCAGGGGTACGCAGTATTTT
CASSPGTVRGTQYF
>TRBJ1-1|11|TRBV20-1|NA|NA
TGCAGTGCTACGAATTCAATGGAAGCTTTCTTT
CSATNSMEAFF
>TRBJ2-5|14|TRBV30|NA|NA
TGTGCCTGGACTGGGGGGACGCTTTGGAAGACCCAGTACTTC
CAWTGGTLWKTQYF
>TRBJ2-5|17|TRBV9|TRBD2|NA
TGTGCCAGCAGCGTAGGCGATCGGGCGGGAGTGGGAGAGACCCAGTACTTC
CASSVGDRAGVGETQYF
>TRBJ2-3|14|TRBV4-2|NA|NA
TGTGCCAGTGGCGACCAGCGGTTCACAGATACGCAGTATTTT
CASGDQRFTDTQYF
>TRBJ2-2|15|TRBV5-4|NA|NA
TGTGCCAGCAGGCGGGACACCCAGAACACCGGGGAGCTGTTTTTT
CASRRDTQNTGELFF
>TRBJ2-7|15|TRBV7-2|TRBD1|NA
TGTGCCAGCAGCTTGCCCGGGACAGCTTCCTACGAGCAGTACTTC
CASSLPGTASYEQYF
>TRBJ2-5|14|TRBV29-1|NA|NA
TGCAGCGTCGCCGGGCCTTCCTCCCAAGAGACCCAGTACTTC
CSVAGPSSQETQYF
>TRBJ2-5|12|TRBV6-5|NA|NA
TGTGCCCTACCGTGCGGAAGGGAGACCCAGTACTTC
CALPCGRETQYF
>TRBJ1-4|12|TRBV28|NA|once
TGTGCCAGCAGTTTATTGGGCGAAAAACTGTTTTTT
CASSLLGEKLFF
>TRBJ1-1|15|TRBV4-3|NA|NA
TGCGCCAGCAGCCAAGATTATACGGGCGACACTGAAGCTTTCTTT
CASSQDYTGDTEAFF
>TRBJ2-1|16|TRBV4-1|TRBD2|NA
TGCGCCAGCAGCCAAGAAGGACTAGCGGGAGTCCATGAGCAGTTCTTC
CASSQEGLAGVHEQFF
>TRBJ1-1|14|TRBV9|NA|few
TGTGCCAGCAGCGTAGCTAGGGGGGACACTGAAGCTTTCTTT
CASSVARGDTEAFF
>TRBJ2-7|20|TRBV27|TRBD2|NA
TGTGCCAGCAGTTTAGGGGGTATAGGACTAGCGGGAGTGGGGGCCCACGAGCAGTACTTC
CASSLGGIGLAGVGAHEQYF
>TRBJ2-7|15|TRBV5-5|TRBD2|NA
TGTGCCAGCAGCTTTAGCGGGAGACTATCCTACGAGCAGTACTTC
CASSFSGRLSYEQYF
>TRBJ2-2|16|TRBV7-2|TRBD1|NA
TGTGCCAGCAGCTTAGCGGCGGGACAGGGGACCGGGGAGCTGTTTTTT
CASSLAAGQGTGELFF
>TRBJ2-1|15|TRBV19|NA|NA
TGTGCCAGTAGTATAGATCAGGGAGCCTACAATGAGCAGTTCTTC
CASSIDQGAYNEQFF
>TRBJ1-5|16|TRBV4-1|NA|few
TGCGCCAGCAGCCAAGTGATGTCGGCGGGAAATCAGCCCCAGCATTTT
CASSQVMSAGNQPQHF
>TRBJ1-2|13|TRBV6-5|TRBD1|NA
TGTGCCAGCAGTTCGACAGGGGTCTATGGCTACACCTTC
CASSSTGVYGYTF
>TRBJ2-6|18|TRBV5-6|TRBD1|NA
TGTGCCAGCAGCTTGGCCGGGACAGGCTTCTCTGGGGCCAACGTCCTGACTTTC
CASSLAGTGFSGANVLTF
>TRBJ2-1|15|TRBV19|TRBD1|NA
TGTGCCAGTAGTATGACGCTGACAGGGCGGTATGAGCAGTTCTTC
CASSMTLTGRYEQFF
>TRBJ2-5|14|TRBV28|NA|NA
TGTGCCAGCAGTTTATGGGGCGGGCGAGAGACCCAGTACTTC
CASSLWGGRETQYF
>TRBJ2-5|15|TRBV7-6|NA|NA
TGTGCCAGCAGCTTAGGGCTAGCGTATCAAGAGACCCAGTACTTC
CASSLGLAYQETQYF
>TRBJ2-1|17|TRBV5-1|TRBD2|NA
TGCGCCAGCAGCTTGGCAACCCTGTCGGGAGGGGGCAATGAGCAGTTCTTC
CASSLATLSGGGNEQFF
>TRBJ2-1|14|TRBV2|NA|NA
TGTGCCAGCGGGGGGGCCCAAACCTCCAATGAGCAGTTCTTC
CASGGAQTSNEQFF
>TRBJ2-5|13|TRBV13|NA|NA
TGTGCCAGCAGGAGGTTAGCGGAAGAGACCCAGTACTTC
CASRRLAEETQYF
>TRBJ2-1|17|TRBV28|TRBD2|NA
TGTGCCAGCAGTTCCCTGTTGACTAGCAGATCCTACAATGAGCAGTTCTTC
CASSSLLTSRSYNEQFF
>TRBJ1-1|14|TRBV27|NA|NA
TGTGCCAGCAAGCGCACAGGGCTAGGCACTGAAGCTTTCTTT
CASKRTGLGTEAFF
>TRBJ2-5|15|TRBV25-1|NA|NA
TGTGCCAGCAGTGAACCTAACACGTATGGAGAGACCCAGTACTTC
CASSEPNTYGETQYF
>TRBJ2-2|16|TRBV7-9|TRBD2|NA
TGTGCCAGCAGGCCTACTAGCGGGAGTCGAACCGGGGAGCTGTTTTTT
CASRPTSGSRTGELFF
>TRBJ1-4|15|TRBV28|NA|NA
TGTGCCAGCAGTTTACAAGGGATGGGGGACGAAAAACTGTTTTTT
CASSLQGMGDEKLFF
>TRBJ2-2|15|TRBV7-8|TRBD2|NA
TGTGCCAGCAGCTTAGCGGGAGGGCCAACCGGGGAGCTGTTTTTT
CASSLAGGPTGELFF